This TCR beta chain appears in the sequencing data of a study of early T cells in non-severe SARS-CoV-2 infection. Individual cDNA molecules were tagged with unique molecular identifiers. A single record per CDR3 protein comes from TCRdb applying MiXCR to the 5' RACE reads. The sample holds 60,000 to 65,000 distinct CDR3 sequences; 8% to 9% are singletons and the top ten take around 15%. The CDR3 is 13 amino acids. Germline V gene sequence: CDR1 KGHSH, CDR2 LQKENI. Losses at the gene ends were 3 bases for V and 7 bases for J; bases not matched to a gene: 5. The TCR comes from an adult who was a healthcare worker with PCR-confirmed SARS-CoV-2 infection or an uninfected control (not recorded which). The chain employs TRBV18 and TRBJ1-1; 7 positions match TRBD1. The sequences come from whole blood, collected at baseline. The CDR3 DNA reads as TGTGCCAGCTCACCGTTCGGGACAGATGAAGCTTTCTTT. It encodes CASSPFGTDEAFF. The full variable domain, in which reference TRBV18 and TRBJ1-1 provide the parts outside the CDR3, is NAGVMQNPRHLVRRRGQEARLRCSPMKGHSHVYWYRQLPEEGLKFMVYLQKENIIDESGMPKERFSAEFPKEGPSILRIQQVVRGDSAAYFCASSPFGTDEAFFGQGTRLTVV.